This T cell receptor beta chain was captured in a study of beta chain features in type 1 diabetes. The study, taken as a whole, reports: A possible short-template PCR bias applies equally to patients and controls. Type 1 diabetes patients had TCRB CDR3s that were shorter (moderately but significantly so) in all four CD4+ subsets. The question of HLA type influencing TCRB rearrangement was one that remained unresolved here. Patients with type 1 diabetes showed fewer VDJ junction insertions and more deletions.

Turning to this clone: The antigen is undetermined.

The investigators reverse transcribed all of the isolated RNA, so they sequenced expressed TCRB transcripts. TCRdb's table, derived via immunoSEQ multiplex PCR, lists solely in-frame clones and lacks some. Of about 660,000 clones in the sample, more than 12% are singletons; the top ten hold approximately 0.039%. Losses at the gene ends were 1 base for V and 3 bases for J; bases not matched to a gene: 9. The germline V gene encodes CDR1 SGHAT and CDR2 FQNNGV. The CDR3 covers 16 residues. Sequenced sample: naive CD4+ T cells from blood. The TCR sequence derives from a man aged 18 to 35 with type 1 diabetes. The chain uses TRBV11-2 and TRBJ2-7, with 7 bases aligning to TRBD1. In DNA form, the CDR3 reads TGTGCCAGCAGCTTAGCCCCCGGGACAGACCTCTACGAGCAGTACTTC. This codes for CASSLAPGTDLYEQYF.